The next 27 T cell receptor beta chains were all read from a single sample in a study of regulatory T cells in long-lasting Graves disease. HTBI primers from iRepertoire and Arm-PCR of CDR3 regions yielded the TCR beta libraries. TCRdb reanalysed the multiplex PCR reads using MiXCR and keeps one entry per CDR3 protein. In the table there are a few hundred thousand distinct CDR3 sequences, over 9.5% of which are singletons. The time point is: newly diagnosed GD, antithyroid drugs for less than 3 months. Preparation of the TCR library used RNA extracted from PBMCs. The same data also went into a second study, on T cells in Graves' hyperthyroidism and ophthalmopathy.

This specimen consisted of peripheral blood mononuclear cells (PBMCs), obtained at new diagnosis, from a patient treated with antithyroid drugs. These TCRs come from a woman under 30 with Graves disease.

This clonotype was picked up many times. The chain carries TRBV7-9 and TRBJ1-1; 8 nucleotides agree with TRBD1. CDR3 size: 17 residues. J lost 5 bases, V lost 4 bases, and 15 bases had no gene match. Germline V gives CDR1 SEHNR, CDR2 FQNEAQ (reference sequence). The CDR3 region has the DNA TGTGCCAGCAGCTCCCGACAGGGGAGAGCCTTGTGGACTGAAGCTTTCTTT. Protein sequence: CASSSRQGRALWTEAFF. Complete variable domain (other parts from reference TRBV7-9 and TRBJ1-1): DTGVSQNPRHKITKRGQNVTFRCDPISEHNRLYWYRQTLGQGPEFLTYFQNEAQLEKSRLLSDRFSAERPKGSFSTLEIQRTEQGDSAMYLCASSSRQGRALWTEAFFGQGTRLTVV.

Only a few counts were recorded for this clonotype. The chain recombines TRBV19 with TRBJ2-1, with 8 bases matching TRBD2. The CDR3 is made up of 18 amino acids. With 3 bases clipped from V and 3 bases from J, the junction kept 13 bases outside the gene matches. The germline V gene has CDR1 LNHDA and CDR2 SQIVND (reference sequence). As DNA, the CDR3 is TGTGCCAGTAGTATGATGCAATCGTCGGGAGGGTTCTACAATGAGCAGTTCTTC. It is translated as CASSMMQSSGGFYNEQFF.

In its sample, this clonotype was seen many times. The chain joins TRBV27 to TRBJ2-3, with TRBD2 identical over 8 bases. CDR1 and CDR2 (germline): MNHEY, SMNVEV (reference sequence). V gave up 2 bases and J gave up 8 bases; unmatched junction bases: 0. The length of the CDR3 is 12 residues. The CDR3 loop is CASSLRGGTQYF. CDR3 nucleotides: TGTGCCAGCAGTTTACGGGGGGGTACGCAGTATTTT.

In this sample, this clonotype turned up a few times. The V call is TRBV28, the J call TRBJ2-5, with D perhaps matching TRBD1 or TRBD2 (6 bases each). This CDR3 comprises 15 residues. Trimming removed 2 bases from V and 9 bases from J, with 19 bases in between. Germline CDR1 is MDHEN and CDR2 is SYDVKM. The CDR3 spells CASSLGLGRGDSQYF. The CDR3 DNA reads TGTGCCAGCAGTTTAGGTTTGGGAAGGGGGGATTCCCAGTACTTC.

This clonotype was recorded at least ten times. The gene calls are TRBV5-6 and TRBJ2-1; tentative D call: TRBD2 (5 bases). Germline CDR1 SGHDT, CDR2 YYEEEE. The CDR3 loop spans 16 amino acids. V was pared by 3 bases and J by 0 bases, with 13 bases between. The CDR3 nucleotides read TGTGCCAGCAGCTCGACCCGGGGTGTCTCCTACAATGAGCAGTTCTTC. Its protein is CASSSTRGVSYNEQFF.

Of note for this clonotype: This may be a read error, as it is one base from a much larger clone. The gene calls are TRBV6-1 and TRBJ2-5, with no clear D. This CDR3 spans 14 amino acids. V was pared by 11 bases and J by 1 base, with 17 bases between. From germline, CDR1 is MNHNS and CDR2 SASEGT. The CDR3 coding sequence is TGTGCCGGCAATCTTCTAGGCCTCCAAGAGACCCAGTACTTC. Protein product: CAGNLLGLQETQYF.

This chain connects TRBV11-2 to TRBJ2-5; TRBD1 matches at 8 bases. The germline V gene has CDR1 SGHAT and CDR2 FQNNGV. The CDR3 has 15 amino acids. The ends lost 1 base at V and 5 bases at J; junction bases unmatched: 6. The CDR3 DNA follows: TGTGCCAGCAGCTTAGCAGGGGGCGAAATGGAGACCCAGTACTTC. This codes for CASSLAGGEMETQYF. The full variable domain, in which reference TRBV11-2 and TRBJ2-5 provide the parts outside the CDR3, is EAGVAQSPRYKIIEKRQSVAFWCNPISGHATLYWYQQILGQGPKLLIQFQNNGVVDDSQLPKDRFSAERLKGVDSTLKIQPAKLEDSAVYLCASSLAGGEMETQYFGPGTRLLVL.

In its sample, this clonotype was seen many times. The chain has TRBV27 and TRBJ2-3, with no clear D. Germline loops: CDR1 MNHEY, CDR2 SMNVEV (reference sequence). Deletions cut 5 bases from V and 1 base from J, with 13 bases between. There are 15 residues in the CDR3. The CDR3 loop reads CASSPLVERTDTQYF. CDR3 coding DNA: TGTGCCAGCAGTCCCCTGGTCGAGCGCACAGATACGCAGTATTTT.

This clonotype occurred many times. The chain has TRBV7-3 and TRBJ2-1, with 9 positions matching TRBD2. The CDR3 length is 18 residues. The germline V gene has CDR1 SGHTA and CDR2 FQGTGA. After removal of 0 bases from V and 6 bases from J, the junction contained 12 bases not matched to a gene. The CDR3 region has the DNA TGTGCCAGCAGCTTAACCGGGGGTGCGGGAGGGCGGATCAATGAGCAGTTCTTC. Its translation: CASSLTGGAGGRINEQFF.

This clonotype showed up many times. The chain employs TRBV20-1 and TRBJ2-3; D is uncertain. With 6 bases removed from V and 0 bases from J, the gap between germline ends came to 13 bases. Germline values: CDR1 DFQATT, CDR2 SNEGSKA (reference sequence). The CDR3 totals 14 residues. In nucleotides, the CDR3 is TGCAGTGCCGACCCTCCTCTTAGCACAGATACGCAGTATTTT. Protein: CSADPPLSTDTQYF.

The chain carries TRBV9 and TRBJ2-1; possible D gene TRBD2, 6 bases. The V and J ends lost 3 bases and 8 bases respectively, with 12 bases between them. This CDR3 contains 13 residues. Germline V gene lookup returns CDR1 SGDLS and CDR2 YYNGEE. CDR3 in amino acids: CASSASSVHEQFF. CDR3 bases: TGTGCCAGCAGCGCTTCTAGCGTGCATGAGCAGTTCTTC.

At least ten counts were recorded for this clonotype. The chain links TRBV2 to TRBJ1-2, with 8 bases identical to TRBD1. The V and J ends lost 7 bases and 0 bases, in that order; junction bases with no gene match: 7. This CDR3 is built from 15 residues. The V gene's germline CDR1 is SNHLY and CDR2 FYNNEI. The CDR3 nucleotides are TGTGCCAGCATCTTGGACAGGGCCACTAACTATGGCTACACCTTC. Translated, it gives CASILDRATNYGYTF.

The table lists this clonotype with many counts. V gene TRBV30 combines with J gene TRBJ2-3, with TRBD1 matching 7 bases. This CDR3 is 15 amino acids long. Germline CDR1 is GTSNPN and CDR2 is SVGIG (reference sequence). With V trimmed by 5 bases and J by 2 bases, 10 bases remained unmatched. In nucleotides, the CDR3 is TGTGCCTGGGATTGGGACAGTGGGGTCACAGATACGCAGTATTTT. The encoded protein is CAWDWDSGVTDTQYF.

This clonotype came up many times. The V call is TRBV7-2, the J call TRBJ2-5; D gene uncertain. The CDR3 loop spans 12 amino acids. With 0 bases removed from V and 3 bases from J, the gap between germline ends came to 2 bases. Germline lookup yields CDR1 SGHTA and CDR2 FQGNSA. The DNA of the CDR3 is TGTGCCAGCAGCTTAGCGAAAGAGACCCAGTACTTC. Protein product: CASSLAKETQYF.

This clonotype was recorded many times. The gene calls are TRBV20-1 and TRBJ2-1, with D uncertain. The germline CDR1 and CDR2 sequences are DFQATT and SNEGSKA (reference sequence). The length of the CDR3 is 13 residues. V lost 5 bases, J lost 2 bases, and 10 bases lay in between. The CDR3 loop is CSALMPTYNEQFF. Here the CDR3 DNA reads TGCAGTGCTCTTATGCCAACCTACAATGAGCAGTTCTTC.

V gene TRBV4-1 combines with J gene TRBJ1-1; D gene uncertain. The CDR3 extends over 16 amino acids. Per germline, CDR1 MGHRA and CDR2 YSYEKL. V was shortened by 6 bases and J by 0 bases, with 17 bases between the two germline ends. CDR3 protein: CASSPSLSRMNTEAFF. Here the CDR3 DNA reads TGCGCCAGCAGTCCAAGTTTAAGTAGAATGAACACTGAAGCTTTCTTT.

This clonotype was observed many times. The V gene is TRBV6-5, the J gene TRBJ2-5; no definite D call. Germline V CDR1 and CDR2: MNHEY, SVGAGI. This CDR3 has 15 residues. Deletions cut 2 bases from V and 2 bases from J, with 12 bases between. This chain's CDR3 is CASSYRAPIQETQYF. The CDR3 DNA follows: TGTGCCAGCAGTTACCGAGCTCCCATTCAAGAGACCCAGTACTTC.

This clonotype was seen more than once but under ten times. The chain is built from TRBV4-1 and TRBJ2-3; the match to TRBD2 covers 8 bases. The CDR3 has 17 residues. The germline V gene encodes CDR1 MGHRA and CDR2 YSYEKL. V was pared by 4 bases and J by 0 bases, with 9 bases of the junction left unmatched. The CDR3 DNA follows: TGCGCCAGCAGCCTAAGGGAGGCTAGCGGGAGCACAGATACGCAGTATTTT. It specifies CASSLREASGSTDTQYF.

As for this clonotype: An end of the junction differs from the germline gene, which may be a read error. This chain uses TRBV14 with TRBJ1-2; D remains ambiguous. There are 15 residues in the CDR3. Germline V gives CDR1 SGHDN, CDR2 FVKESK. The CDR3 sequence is CASSPSPWPDYSYTF. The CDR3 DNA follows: TGTGCCAGCAGCCCGTCCCCCTGGCCGGACTATAGCTACACCTTC.

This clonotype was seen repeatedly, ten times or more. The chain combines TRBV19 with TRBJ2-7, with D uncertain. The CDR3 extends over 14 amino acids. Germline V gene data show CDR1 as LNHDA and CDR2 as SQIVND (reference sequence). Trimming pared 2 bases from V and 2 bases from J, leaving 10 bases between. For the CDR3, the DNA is TGTGCCAGTAGTATACAGCTGGATACCTACGAGCAGTACTTC. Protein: CASSIQLDTYEQYF.

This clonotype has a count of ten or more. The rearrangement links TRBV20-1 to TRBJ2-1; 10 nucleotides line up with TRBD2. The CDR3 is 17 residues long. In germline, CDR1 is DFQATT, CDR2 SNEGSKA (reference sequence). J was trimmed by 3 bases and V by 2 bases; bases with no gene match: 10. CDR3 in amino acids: CSARPISGGLNYNEQFF. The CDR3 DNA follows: TGCAGTGCTAGACCCATTAGCGGGGGGCTTAACTACAATGAGCAGTTCTTC.

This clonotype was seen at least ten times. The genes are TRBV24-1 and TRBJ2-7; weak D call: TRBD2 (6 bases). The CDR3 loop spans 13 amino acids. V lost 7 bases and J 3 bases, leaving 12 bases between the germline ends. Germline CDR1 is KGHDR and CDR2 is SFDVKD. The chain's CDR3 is CATRGSGSYEQYF. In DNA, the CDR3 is TGTGCCACCAGGGGTAGCGGTAGCTACGAGCAGTACTTC.

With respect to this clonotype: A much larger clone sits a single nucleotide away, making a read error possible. Written as DNA, the CDR3 is TGCGCCAGCAGCCATACTTGTAGCAATCAGCCCCAGCATTTT. Its protein is CASSHTCSNQPQHF. This chain joins TRBV4-3 and TRBJ1-5; unclear D gene. Trimming took off 3 bases at V and 0 bases at J, with 6 bases between the two ends. Germline loops: CDR1 LGHNA, CDR2 YSLEER. The CDR3 length is 14 residues.

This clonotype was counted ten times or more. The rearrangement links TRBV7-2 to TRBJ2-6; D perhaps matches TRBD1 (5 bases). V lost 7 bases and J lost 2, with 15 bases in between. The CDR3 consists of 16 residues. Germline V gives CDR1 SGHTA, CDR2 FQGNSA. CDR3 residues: CASNRPGRAGANVLTF. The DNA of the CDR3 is TGTGCCAGCAACCGCCCGGGCAGGGCTGGGGCCAACGTCCTGACTTTC.

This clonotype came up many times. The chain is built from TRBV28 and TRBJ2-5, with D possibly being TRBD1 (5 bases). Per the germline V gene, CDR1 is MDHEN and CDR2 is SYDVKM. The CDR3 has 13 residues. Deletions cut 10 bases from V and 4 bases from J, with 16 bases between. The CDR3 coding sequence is TGTGCCACCACCCACCTCGACAGAGAGACCCAGTACTTC. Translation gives CATTHLDRETQYF.

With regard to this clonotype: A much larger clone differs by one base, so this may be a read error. The CDR3 DNA sequence: TGTGCCAGCAGTTTAAGTCTCCCGAGCGGGGCCAGCGTCCTGACTTTC. Its translation: CASSLSLPSGASVLTF. V gene TRBV27 combines with J gene TRBJ2-6; the match to TRBD2 covers 7 bases. Germline lookup yields CDR1 MNHEY and CDR2 SMNVEV (reference sequence). This CDR3 comprises 16 residues.

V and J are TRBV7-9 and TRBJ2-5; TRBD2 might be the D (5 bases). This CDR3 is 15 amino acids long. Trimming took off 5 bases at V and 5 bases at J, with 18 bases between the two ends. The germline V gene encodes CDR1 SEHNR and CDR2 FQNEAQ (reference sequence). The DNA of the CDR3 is TGTGCCAGCAGCCTTGGGCTACAAACGGGGGAGACCCAGTACTTC. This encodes CASSLGLQTGETQYF.